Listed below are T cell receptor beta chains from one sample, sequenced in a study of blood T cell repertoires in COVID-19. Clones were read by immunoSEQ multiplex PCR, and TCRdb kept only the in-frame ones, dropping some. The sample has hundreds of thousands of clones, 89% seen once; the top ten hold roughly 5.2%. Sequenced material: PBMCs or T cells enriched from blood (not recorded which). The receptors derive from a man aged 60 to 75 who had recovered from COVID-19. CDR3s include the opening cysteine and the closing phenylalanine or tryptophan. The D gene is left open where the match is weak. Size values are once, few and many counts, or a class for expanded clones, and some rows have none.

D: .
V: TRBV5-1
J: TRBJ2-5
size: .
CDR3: CASSLSPEETQYF
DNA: TGCGCCAGCAGCTTGAGTCCGGAGGAGACCCAGTACTTC

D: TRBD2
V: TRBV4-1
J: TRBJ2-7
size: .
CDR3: CASSQDSGRPYEQYF
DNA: TGCGCCAGCAGCCAAGATAGCGGGAGGCCCTACGAGCAGTACTTC

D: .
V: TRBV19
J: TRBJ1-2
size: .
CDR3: CASSIDSTYGYTF
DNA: TGTGCCAGTAGTATAGACTCAACTTATGGCTACACCTTC

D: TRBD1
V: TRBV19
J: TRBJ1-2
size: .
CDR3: CASSKTGTGDYGYTF
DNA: TGTGCCAGTAGTAAGACCGGGACAGGGGACTATGGCTACACCTTC

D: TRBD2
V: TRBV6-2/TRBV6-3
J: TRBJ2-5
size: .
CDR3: CASSQGLAGDMETQYF
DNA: TGTGCCAGCAGTCAGGGACTAGCGGGAGATATGGAGACCCAGTACTTC

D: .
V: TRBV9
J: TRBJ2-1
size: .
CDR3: CASSAGRKSYNEQFF
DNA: TGTGCCAGCAGCGCCGGGAGAAAGTCTTACAATGAGCAGTTCTTC

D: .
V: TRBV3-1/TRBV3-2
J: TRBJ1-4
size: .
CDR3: CASSQGGQVTF
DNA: TGTGCCAGCAGCCAAGGGGGCCAGGTCACGTTT

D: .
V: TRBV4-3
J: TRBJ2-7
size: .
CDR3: CASSQEKQGLLYEQYF
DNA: TGCGCCAGCAGCCAGGAGAAACAGGGACTACTTTACGAGCAGTACTTC

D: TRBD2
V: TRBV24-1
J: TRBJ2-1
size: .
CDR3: CATSDWGTSGNNEQFF
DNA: TGTGCCACCAGTGATTGGGGGACTAGCGGGAACAATGAGCAGTTCTTC

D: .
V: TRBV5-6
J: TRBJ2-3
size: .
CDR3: CASSLEWAVTDTQYF
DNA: TGTGCCAGCAGCTTGGAGTGGGCCGTCACAGATACGCAGTATTTT

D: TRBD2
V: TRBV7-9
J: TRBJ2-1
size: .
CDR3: CASSRSGRASGEQFF
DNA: TGTGCCAGCAGTAGGAGCGGGAGGGCCTCCGGTGAGCAGTTCTTC

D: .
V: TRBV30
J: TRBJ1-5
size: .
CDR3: CAWSRGDHSNQPQHF
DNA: TGTGCCTGGAGTCGCGGGGACCATAGCAATCAGCCCCAGCATTTT

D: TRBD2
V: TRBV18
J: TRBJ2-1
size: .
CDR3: CASSPPGLAEGNEQFF
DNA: TGTGCCAGCTCACCACCGGGACTAGCGGAGGGGAATGAGCAGTTCTTC

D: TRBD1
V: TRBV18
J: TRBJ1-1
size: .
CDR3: CASSPKTGAENTEAFF
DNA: TGTGCCAGCTCACCAAAGACAGGGGCCGAGAACACTGAAGCTTTCTTT

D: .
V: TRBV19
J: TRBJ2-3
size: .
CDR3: CASSDQDITDTQYF
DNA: TGTGCCAGTAGTGACCAGGACATCACAGATACGCAGTATTTT

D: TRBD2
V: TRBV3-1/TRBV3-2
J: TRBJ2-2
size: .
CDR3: CASSRSAGVYTGELFF
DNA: TGTGCCAGCAGCCGCTCAGCGGGAGTGTATACCGGGGAGCTGTTTTTT

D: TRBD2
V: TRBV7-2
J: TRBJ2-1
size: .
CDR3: CASSNRTSGRRNEQFF
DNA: TGTGCCAGCAGCAACCGGACTAGCGGGAGAAGAAATGAGCAGTTCTTC

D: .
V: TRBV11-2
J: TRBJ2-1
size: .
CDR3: CASSLALQGGSPEQFF
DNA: TGTGCCAGCAGCTTAGCCCTACAAGGGGGTTCCCCTGAGCAGTTCTTC

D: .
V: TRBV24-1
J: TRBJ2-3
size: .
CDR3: CATSDYGTPSTDTQYF
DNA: TGTGCCACCAGTGATTATGGGACACCGAGCACAGATACGCAGTATTTT

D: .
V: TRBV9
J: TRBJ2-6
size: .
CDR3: CASSVGSSSGANVLTF
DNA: TGTGCCAGCAGCGTAGGTTCGAGCTCTGGGGCCAACGTCCTGACTTTC

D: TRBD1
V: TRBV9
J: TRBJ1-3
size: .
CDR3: CASSERGQGGSGNTIYF
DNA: TGTGCCAGCAGCGAGAGGGGACAGGGAGGCTCTGGAAACACCATATATTTT

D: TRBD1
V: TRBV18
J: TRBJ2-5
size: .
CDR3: CASSPQTGQETQYF
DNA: TGTGCCAGCTCACCGCAGACAGGGCAGGAGACCCAGTACTTC

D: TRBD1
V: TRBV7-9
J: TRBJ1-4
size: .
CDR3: CASSPQGGTNEKLFF
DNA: TGTGCCAGCAGCCCTCAGGGGGGAACTAATGAAAAACTGTTTTTT

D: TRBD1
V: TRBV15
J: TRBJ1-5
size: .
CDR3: CATSRAFYTGGNQPQHF
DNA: TGTGCCACCAGCAGAGCATTTTATACAGGGGGCAATCAGCCCCAGCATTTT

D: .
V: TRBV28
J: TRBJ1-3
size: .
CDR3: CASSLLGALGNTIYF
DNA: TGTGCCAGCAGTTTACTGGGGGCGCTTGGAAACACCATATATTTT

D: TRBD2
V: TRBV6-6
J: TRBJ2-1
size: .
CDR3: CASSLTGTRGGYNEQFF
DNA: TGTGCCAGCAGTCTTACCGGGACTAGGGGGGGATACAATGAGCAGTTCTTC

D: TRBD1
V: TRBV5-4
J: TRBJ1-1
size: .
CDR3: CASSLGDRGGITEAFF
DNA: TGTGCCAGCAGCTTGGGGGACAGGGGAGGTATCACTGAAGCTTTCTTT

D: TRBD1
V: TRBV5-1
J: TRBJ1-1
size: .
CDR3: CASSSGTGANTEAFF
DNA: TGCGCCAGCAGCTCCGGGACAGGGGCGAACACTGAAGCTTTCTTT

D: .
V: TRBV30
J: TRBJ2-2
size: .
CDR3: CAWRWATGSSVGELFF
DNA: TGTGCCTGGAGGTGGGCTACCGGGAGTAGCGTCGGGGAGCTGTTTTTT

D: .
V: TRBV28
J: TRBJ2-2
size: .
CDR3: CASSLPYTGELFF
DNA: TGTGCCAGCAGTTTACCTTACACCGGGGAGCTGTTTTTT

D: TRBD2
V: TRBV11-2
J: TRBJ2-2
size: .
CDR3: CASSLDRGLAGPGELFF
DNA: TGTGCCAGCAGCTTAGATCGGGGACTAGCGGGCCCCGGGGAGCTGTTTTTT

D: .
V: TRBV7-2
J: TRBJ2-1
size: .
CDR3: CASSLVWGDEQFF
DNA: TGTGCCAGCAGCTTAGTTTGGGGAGATGAGCAGTTCTTC

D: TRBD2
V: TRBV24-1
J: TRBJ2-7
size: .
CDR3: CATRDPDGPSGESSYEQYF
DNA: TGTGCCACCAGAGACCCGGACGGACCTAGCGGGGAGAGCTCCTACGAGCAGTACTTC

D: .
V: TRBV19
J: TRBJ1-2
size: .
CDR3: CASSMVTVNYGYTF
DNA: TGTGCCAGTAGTATGGTTACAGTGAACTATGGCTACACCTTC

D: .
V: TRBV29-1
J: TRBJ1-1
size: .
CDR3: CSVSREGNTEAFF
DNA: TGCAGCGTGAGCAGGGAGGGGAACACTGAAGCTTTCTTT

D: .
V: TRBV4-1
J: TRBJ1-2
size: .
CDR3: CASSTFNQVDYDGYTF
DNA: TGCGCCAGCAGCACCTTCAACCAGGTTGATTATGATGGCTACACCTTC

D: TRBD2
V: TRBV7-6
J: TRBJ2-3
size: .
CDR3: CASSSGTSGRGGTDTQYF
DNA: TGTGCCAGCAGCTCTGGGACTAGCGGGAGGGGGGGCACAGATACGCAGTATTTT

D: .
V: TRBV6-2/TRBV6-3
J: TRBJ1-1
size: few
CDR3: CASSYPNVRGTEAFF
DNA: TGTGCCAGCAGTTACCCCAACGTCCGGGGCACTGAAGCTTTCTTT

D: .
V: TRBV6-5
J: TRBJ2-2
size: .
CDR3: CATSTVTTGELFF
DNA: TGTGCCACCTCTACCGTAACGACCGGGGAGCTGTTTTTT

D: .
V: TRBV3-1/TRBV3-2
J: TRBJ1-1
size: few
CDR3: CASSQGSRVNTEAFF
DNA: TGTGCCAGCAGCCAAGGTAGCAGGGTGAACACTGAAGCTTTCTTT

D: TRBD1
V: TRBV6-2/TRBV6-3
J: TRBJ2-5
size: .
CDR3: CASSYSRGPETQYF
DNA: TGTGCCAGCAGTTACTCGAGGGGGCCAGAGACCCAGTACTTC

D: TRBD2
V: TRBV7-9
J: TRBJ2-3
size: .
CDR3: CASSPLGTSGSMGTDTQYF
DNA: TGTGCCAGCAGTCCTCTCGGGACTAGCGGGAGCATGGGCACAGATACGCAGTATTTT

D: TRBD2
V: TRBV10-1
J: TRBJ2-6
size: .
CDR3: CANQAMASGPSSGANVLTF
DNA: TGCGCCAACCAGGCAATGGCTAGCGGGCCGAGCTCTGGGGCCAACGTCCTGACTTTC

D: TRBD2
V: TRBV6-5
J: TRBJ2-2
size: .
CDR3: CASSYASGSTGELFF
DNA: TGTGCCAGCAGTTACGCTAGCGGGAGCACCGGGGAGCTGTTTTTT

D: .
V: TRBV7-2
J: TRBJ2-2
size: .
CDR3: CASSSSGELFF
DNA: TGTGCCAGCAGCTCATCCGGGGAGCTGTTTTTT

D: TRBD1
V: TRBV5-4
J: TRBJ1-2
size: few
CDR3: CASSLDRDAGYTF
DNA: TGTGCCAGCAGCCTGGACAGGGATGCTGGCTACACCTTC

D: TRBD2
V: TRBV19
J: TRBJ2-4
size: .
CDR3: CASSAAGTSGAYAKNIQYF
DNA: TGTGCCAGTAGTGCCGCCGGGACTAGCGGGGCATATGCCAAAAACATTCAGTACTTC

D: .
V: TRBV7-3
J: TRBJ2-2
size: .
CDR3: CASSLVGRNTGELFF
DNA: TGTGCCAGCAGCCTCGTGGGGAGAAACACCGGGGAGCTGTTTTTT

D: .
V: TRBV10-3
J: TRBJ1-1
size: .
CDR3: CAISESGGTNTEAFF
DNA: TGTGCCATCAGTGAGTCGGGGGGAACGAACACTGAAGCTTTCTTT